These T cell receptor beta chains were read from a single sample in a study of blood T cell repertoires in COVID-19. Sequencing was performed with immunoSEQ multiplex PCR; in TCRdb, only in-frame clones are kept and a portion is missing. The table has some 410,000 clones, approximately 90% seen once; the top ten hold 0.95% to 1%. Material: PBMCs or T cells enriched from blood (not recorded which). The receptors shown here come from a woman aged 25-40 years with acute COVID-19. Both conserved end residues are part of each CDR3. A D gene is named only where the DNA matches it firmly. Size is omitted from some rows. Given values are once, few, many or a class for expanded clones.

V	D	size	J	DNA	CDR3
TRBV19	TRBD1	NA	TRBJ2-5	TGTGCCAGTAGTACCTACTACCTACAGGGGGCGATGGAGACCCAGTACTTC	CASSTYYLQGAMETQYF
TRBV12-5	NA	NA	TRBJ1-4	TGTGCTAGTGGACAACAGGGATCCCGTGAAAAACTGTTTTTT	CASGQQGSREKLFF
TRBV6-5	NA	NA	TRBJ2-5	TGTGCCAGCAGTATTACTCTTCCAGAGACCCAGTACTTC	CASSITLPETQYF
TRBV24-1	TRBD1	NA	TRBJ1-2	TGTGCCACCAGTGATTGGGGACAGGGGTCCAACTATGGCTACACCTTC	CATSDWGQGSNYGYTF
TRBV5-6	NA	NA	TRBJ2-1	TGTGCCAGCAGCTTCGAAGAGGTCAATGAGCAGTTCTTC	CASSFEEVNEQFF
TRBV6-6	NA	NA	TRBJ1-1	TGTGCCAGCAGTTTCTCAGGGAGGGGCACTGAAGCTTTCTTT	CASSFSGRGTEAFF
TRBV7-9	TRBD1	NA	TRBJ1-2	TGTGCCAGCAGCTCAAAACAGGGGTTAGACTATGGCTACACCTTC	CASSSKQGLDYGYTF
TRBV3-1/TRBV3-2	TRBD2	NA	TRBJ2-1	TGTGCCAGCAGCCGGGACCCCTGGCGGGGGAACGGGGATGAGCAGTTCTTC	CASSRDPWRGNGDEQFF
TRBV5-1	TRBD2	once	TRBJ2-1	TGCGCCAGCAGCCTAAGGACTAGCGGAGTTACGGGGGCGGGTTACAATGAGCAGTTCTTC	CASSLRTSGVTGAGYNEQFF
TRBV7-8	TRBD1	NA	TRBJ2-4	TGTGCCAGCAGCGAACGGACAGGGGAGAACATTCAGTACTTC	CASSERTGENIQYF
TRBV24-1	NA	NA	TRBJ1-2	TGTGCCACCAGTGGCATCCGACAGAACTATGGCTACACCTTC	CATSGIRQNYGYTF
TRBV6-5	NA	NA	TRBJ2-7	TGTGCCAGCAGCCTAGGGGGGGGCGCAAGGTACGAGCAGTACTTC	CASSLGGGARYEQYF
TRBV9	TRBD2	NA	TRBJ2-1	TGTGCCAGCAGCCCACGGGCTAGCGGGGGGACTCACCTCTCCTACAATGAGCAGTTCTTC	CASSPRASGGTHLSYNEQFF
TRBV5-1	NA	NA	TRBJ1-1	TGCGCCAGCAGCGGTGTTCGAGGGTACACTGAAGCTTTCTTT	CASSGVRGYTEAFF
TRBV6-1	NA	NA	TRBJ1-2	TGTGCCAGCAGTACTTCTGGACAGATTTATGGCTACACCTTC	CASSTSGQIYGYTF
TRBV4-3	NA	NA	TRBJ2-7	TGCGCCAGCAGCCAAGATACAGGCATTTCCTACGAGCAGTACTTC	CASSQDTGISYEQYF
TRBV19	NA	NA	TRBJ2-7	TGTGCCAGTAGTCCCTTTGCTACGGACACAATAGGCTACGAGCAGTACTTC	CASSPFATDTIGYEQYF
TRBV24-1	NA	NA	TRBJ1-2	TGTGCCACCAGTGATTTCCAGGGCTACACCTTC	CATSDFQGYTF
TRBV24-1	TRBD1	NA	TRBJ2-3	TGTGCCACCAGTGATTTCACCACAGGGGACACAGATACGCAGTATTTT	CATSDFTTGDTDTQYF
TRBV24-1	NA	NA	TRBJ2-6	TGTGCCACCTCACAGCCGGGGGCCAACGTCCTGACTTTC	CATSQPGANVLTF
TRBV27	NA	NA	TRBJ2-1	TGTGCCAGCAGTTTTTTGAATAGCTATGAGCAGTTCTTC	CASSFLNSYEQFF
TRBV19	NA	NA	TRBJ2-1	TGTGCCAGTAGCTTCCCGTCCGAGGTAGATGAGCAGTTCTTC	CASSFPSEVDEQFF
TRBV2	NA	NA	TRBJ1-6	TGTGCCAGCATCCCTGGGGGGGTCTATAATTCACCCCTCCACTTT	CASIPGGVYNSPLHF
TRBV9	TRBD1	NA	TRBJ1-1	TGTGCCAGCAGCCCCCGGGACAGGGAGGGCTCTGAAGCTTTCTTT	CASSPRDREGSEAFF
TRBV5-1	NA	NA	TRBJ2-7	TGCGCCAGCGCCCGGGAAACGGTCTCATCCTACGAGCAGTACTTC	CASARETVSSYEQYF
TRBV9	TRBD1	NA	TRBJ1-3	TGTGCCAGCGGTGAGACAGGGTCCAACACCATATATTTT	CASGETGSNTIYF
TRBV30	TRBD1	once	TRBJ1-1	TGTGCCAGAACACCCAGGGGGCACACTGAAGCTTTCTTT	CARTPRGHTEAFF
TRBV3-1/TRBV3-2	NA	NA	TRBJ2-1	TGTGCCAGCAGCCAACGGGGTATCTCCTACAATGAGCAGTTCTTC	CASSQRGISYNEQFF
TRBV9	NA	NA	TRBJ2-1	TGTGCCAGCAGCGTAGCCTTGGGGGAGGGGGACAATGAGCAGTTCTTC	CASSVALGEGDNEQFF
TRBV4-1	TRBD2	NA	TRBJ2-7	TGCGCCAGCAGCCCGACTAGCCGGGACGAGCAGTACTTC	CASSPTSRDEQYF
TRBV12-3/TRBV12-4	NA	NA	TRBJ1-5	TGTGCCAGCAGTTTAGAGGAGGATCAGCCCCAGCATTTT	CASSLEEDQPQHF
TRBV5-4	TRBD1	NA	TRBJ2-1	TGTGCCAGCCAACAACAGGGGGCGGATGAGCAGTTCTTC	CASQQQGADEQFF
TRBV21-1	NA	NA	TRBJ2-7	TGTGCCAGTCCGTCCTGGTCAGGGCACTCCTACGAGCAGTACTTC	CASPSWSGHSYEQYF
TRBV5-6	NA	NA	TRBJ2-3	TGTGCCAGCAGCGGCGACGGGGGAGGAACAGATACGCAGTATTTT	CASSGDGGGTDTQYF
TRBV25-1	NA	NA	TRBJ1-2	TGTGCCAGCAGTGAATATAACAGTGGGTCATATGGCTACACCTTC	CASSEYNSGSYGYTF
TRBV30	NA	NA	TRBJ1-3	TGTGCCTGGACCCGGGGGGCCGGTCGCACCATATATTTT	CAWTRGAGRTIYF
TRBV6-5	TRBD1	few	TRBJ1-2	TGTGCCAGCAGTCCCCTGGACAGGGGGGTTGGTGGCTACACCTTC	CASSPLDRGVGGYTF
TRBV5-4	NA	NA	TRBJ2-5	TGTGCCAGCAGCCTACTTCCCCTTGGGACCCAGTACTTC	CASSLLPLGTQYF
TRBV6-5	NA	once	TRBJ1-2	TGTGCCAGCAGTTACTCAGCAGGGGACCATGGCTACACCTTC	CASSYSAGDHGYTF
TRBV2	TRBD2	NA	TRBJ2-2	TGTGCCAGCAGTGAAATTGCGGGGGGGACCGGGGAGCTGTTTTTT	CASSEIAGGTGELFF
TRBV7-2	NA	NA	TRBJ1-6	TGTGCCAGCAGCCCTTTTGGGGGGTCACCCCTCCACTTT	CASSPFGGSPLHF
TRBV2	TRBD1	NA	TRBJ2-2	TGTGCCAGCAGATGGGACAGGGGCACCGGGGAGCTGTTTTTT	CASRWDRGTGELFF
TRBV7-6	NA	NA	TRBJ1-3	TGTGCCAGCAGCACCCCGGAGGGGGGAGGGAACACCATATATTTT	CASSTPEGGGNTIYF
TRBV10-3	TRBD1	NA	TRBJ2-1	TGTGCCATCAGCCAGACAGGGGGCGTTGGGTATGAGCAGTTCTTC	CAISQTGGVGYEQFF
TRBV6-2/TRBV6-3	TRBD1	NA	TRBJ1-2	TGTGCCAGCAGCCCCGGGACAGTCACTTATGGCTACACCTTC	CASSPGTVTYGYTF
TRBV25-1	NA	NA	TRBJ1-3	TGTGCCAGCAGCGCACAGGACCGCTCTGGAAACACCATATATTTT	CASSAQDRSGNTIYF
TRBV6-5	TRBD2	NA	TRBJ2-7	TGTGCCAGCAGGGAGGGACTAGCGGGGGGATACGAGCAGTACTTC	CASREGLAGGYEQYF
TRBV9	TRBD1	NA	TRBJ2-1	TGTGCCAGCAGCGTAGGGGGACAGAAGAATGAGCAGTTCTTC	CASSVGGQKNEQFF
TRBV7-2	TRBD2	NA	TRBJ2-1	TGTGCCAGCAGCGAAACTAGCGGGGGGGCGTCGAGTGAGCAGTTCTTC	CASSETSGGASSEQFF